This TCR beta chain was sequenced in a study of metastatic and nonmetastatic thyroid tumors. Study-wide points: Within blood and tumor, benign nodules reportedly had significantly lower TCR beta diversity than malignant thyroid tumors did.

Comment on this clone: Its antigen remains unidentified. The CDR3 does not close with the conserved phenylalanine or tryptophan, likely indicating a read error. It is unclear where the CDR3 begins or ends on the DNA, so no DNA is shown, and the CDR3 is as TCRdb lists it.

Original handling: The authors used CDR3 differences across clinicopathological groups to build a distant-metastasis classifier for papillary thyroid cancer. From the PCR reads, TCRdb re-called clones with MiXCR. None of the V and J calls come from the authors' own analysis; TCRdb made them. The sample includes roughly 57,000 clones, roughly 22% of them seen just once. Both ends counted, the CDR3 spans 17 residues. Germline V gene sequence: CDR1 LGHNA, CDR2 YNFKEQ. Prior to thyroid surgery, none of the patients had received any treatment. V is TRBV4-2 and J is TRBJ2-5; the table calls TRBD1, which could not be checked here. This TCR came from a female donor with papillary thyroid cancer or a benign thyroid nodule (not recorded which). Some clones in this sample may be carry-over from other donors' samples. Sequencing was performed on blood. CDR3 sequence reads: CASSRTLASGTGETQDC.